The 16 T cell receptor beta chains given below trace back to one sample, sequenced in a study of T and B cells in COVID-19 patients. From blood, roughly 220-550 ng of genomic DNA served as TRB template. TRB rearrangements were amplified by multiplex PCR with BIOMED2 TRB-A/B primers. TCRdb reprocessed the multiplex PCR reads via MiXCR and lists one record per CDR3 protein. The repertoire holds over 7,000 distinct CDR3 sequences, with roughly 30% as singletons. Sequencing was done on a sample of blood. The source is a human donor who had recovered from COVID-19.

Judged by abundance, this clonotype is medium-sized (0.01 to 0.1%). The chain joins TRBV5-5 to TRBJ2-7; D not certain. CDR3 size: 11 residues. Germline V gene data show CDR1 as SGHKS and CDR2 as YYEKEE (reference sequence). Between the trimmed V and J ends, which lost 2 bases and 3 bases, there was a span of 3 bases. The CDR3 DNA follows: TGTGCCAGCAGCTTCAACTACGAGCAGTACTTC. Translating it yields CASSFNYEQYF.

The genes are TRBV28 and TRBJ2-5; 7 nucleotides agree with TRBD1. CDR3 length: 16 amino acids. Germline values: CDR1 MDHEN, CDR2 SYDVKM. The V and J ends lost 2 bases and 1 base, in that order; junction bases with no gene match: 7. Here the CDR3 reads CASSLIDRELQETQYF. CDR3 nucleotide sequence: TGTGCCAGCAGTTTAATCGACAGGGAACTCCAAGAGACCCAGTACTTC. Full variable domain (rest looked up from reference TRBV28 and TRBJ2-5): DVKVTQSSRYLVKRTGEKVFLECVQDMDHENMFWYRQDPGLGLRLIYFSYDVKMKEKGDIPEGYSVSREKKERFSLILESASTNQTSMYLCASSLIDRELQETQYFGPGTRLLVL.

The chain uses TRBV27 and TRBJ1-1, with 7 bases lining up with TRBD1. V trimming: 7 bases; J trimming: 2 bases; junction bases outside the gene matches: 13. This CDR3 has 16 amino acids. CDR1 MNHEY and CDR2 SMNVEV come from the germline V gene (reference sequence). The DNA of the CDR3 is TGTGCCAGCATGGGGATTTACAGGGGTCCCAACACTGAAGCTTTCTTT. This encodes CASMGIYRGPNTEAFF.

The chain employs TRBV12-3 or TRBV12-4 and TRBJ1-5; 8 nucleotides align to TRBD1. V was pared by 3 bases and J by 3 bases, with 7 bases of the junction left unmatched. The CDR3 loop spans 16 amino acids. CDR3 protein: CASSFGRGLDNQPQHF. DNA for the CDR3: TGTGCCAGCAGTTTCGGCAGGGGGCTCGACAATCAGCCCCAGCATTTT.

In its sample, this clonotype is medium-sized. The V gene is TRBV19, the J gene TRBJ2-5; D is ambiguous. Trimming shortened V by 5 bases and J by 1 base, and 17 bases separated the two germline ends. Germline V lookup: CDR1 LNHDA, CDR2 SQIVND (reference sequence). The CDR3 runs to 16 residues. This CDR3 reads CASSPLSGEVQETQYF. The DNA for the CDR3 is TGTGCCAGTAGTCCACTCAGTGGTGAAGTCCAAGAGACCCAGTACTTC.

CDR3 nucleotides: TGTGCCAGCAGTTACTCGGAGACAGGGAGGAACTATGGCTACACCTTC. Translating gives CASSYSETGRNYGYTF. The rearrangement links TRBV6-2 or TRBV6-3 to TRBJ1-2; TRBD1 aligns across 7 bases. The ends lost 0 bases at V and 2 bases at J; junction bases unmatched: 6. Germline loops: CDR1 MNHEY, CDR2 SVGEGT. The CDR3 extends over 16 amino acids.

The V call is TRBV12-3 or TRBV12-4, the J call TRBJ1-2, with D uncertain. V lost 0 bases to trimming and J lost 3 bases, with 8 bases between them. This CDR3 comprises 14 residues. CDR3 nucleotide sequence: TGTGCCAGCAGTTTAGCGGCACAGTACTATGGCTACACCTTC. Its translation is CASSLAAQYYGYTF.

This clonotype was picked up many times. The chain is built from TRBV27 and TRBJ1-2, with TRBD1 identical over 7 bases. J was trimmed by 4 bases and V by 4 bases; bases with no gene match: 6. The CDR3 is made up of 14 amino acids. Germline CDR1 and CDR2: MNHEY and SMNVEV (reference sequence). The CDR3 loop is CASSSGDSSYGYTF. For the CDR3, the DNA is TGTGCCAGCAGTTCGGGGGACAGCTCCTATGGCTACACCTTC.

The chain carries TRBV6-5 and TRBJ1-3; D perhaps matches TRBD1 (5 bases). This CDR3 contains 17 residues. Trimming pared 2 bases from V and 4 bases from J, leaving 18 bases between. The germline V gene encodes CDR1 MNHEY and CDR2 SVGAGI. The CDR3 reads CASSYPWTTDAGNTIYF. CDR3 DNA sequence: TGTGCCAGCAGTTACCCGTGGACAACCGACGCCGGAAACACCATATATTTT.

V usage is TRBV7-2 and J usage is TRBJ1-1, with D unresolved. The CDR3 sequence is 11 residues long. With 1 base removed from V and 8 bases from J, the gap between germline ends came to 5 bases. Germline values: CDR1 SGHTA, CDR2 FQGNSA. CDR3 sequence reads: CASSLVGEAFF. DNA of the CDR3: TGTGCCAGCAGCTTAGTAGGAGAAGCTTTCTTT. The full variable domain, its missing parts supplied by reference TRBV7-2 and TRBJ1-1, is GAGVSQSPSNKVTEKGKDVELRCDPISGHTALYWYRQSLGQGLEFLIYFQGNSAPDKSGLPSDRFSAERTGGSVSTLTIQRTQQEDSAVYLCASSLVGEAFFGQGTRLTVV.

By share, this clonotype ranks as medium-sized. DNA of the CDR3: TGTGCCAGCAGTCTCATAGCGGGGGACCAAGAGACCCAGTACTTC. The encoded protein is CASSLIAGDQETQYF. The J gene is TRBJ2-5, the V gene TRBV27; TRBD2 matches at 9 bases. The CDR3 consists of 15 residues. CDR1 MNHEY and CDR2 SMNVEV come from the germline V gene (reference sequence). V was pared by 5 bases and J by 0 bases, with 4 bases of the junction left unmatched.

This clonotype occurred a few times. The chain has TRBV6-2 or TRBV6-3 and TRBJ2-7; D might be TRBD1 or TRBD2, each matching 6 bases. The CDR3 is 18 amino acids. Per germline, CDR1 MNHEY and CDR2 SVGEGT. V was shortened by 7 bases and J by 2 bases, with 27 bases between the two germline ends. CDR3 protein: CASKKVRRGALSPYEQYF. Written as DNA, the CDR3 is TGTGCCAGCAAAAAGGTCCGAAGGGGGGCACTTTCACCCTACGAGCAGTACTTC.

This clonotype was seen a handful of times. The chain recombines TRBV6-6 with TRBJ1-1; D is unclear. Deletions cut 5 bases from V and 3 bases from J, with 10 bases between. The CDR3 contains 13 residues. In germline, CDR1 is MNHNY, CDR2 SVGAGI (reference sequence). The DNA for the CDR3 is TGTGCCAGCAGTCCCCTGCCATACACTGAAGCTTTCTTT. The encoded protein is CASSPLPYTEAFF.

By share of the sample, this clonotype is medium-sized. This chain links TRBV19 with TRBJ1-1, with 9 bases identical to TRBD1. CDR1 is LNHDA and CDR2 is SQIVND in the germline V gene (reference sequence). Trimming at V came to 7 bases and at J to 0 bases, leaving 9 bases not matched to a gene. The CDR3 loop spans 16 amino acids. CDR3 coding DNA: TGTGCCAGTACCCGGGACAGGGCCCCCATGAACACTGAAGCTTTCTTT. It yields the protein CASTRDRAPMNTEAFF.

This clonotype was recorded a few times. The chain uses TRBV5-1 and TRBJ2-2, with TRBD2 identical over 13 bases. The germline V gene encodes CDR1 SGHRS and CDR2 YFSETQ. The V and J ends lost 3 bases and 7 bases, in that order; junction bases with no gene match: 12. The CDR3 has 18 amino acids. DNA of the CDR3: TGCGCCAGCAGCTCCTCGGGACTAGCGGGGCAGGGCGGCGGGGAGCTGTTTTTT. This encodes CASSSSGLAGQGGGELFF.

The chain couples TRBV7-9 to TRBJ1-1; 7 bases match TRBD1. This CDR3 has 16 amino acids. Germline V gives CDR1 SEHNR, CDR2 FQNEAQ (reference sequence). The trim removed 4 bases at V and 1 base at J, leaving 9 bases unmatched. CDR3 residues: CASSSDRNYPNTEAFF. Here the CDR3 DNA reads TGTGCCAGCAGCTCGGACAGGAACTACCCGAACACTGAAGCTTTCTTT.